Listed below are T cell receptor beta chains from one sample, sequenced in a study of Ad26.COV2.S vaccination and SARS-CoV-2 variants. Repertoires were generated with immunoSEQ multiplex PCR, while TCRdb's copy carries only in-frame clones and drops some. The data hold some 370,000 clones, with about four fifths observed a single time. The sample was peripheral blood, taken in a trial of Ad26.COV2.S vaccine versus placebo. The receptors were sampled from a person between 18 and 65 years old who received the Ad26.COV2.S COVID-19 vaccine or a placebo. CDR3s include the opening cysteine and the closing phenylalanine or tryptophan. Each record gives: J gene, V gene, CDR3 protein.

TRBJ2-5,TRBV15,CATSTRVGETQYF
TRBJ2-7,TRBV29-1,CSVEILQGGTYEQYF
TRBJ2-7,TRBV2,CASRGTRQGRRYEQYF
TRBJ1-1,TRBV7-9,CASSLDSEAFF
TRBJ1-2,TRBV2,CASSDHRGGGYTF
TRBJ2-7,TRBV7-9,CASSSTSGRGEQYF
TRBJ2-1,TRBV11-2,CASSRTGTGQNEQFF
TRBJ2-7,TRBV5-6,CASSLAGWGFSSYEQYF
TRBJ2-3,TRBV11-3,CASSLLAGGAQYF
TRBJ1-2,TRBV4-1,CASSGYRVVGYTF
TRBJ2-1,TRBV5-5,CASSFRTDFYNEQFF
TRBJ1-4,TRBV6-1,CASSEGTGAVDEKLFF
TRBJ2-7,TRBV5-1,CASSLGDGYEQYF
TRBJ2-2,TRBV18,CASSPWGQNTGELFF
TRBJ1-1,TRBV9,CASSVGGDTEAFF
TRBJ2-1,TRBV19,CASSMQGNPSYNEQFF
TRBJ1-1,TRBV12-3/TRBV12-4,CASRRGAYEAFF
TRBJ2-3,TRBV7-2,CASSPRTRNTDTQYF
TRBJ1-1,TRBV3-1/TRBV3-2,CASSKGTGVNTEAFF
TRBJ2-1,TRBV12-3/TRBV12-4,CASSPRWDYEQFF
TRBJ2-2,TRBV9,CASSLSTSGMNTGELFF
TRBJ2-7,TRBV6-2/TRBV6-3,CASSATPYEQYF
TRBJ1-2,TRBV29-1,CSVGGQYGYTF
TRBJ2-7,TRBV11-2,CASSLGLAVYEQYF
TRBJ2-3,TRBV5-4,CASSPDGQRTDTQYF
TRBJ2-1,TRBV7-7,CASSLAGQGVNEQFF
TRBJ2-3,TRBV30,CAWSGGGALVDTQYF
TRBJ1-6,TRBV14,CASSQGLGNSPLHF
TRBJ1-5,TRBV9,CASSVDSGGYQPQHF
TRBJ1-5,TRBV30,CAWSSGRGGYQPQHF
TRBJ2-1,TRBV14,CASSQVARSEQFF
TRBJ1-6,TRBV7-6,CASSSGYSPLHF
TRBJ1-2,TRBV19,CASSIQGFGYTF
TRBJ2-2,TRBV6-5,CASRVTGGTGELFF
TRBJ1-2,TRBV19,CASGTGLGYGYTF
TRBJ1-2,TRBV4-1,CASSQDGYGYTF
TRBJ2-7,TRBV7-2,CASSLDHVTSGKYEQYF
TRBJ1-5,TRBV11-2,CASSLRTGGVGSQHF
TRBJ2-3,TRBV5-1,CASSPAGTSSTDTQYF
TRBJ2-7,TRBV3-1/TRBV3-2,CASSQVSRTTLSYEQYF
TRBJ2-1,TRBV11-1,CASSFSAYNEQFF
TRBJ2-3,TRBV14,CASSQDNADTQYF
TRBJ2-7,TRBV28,CASSSLYYEQYF
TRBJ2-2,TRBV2,CASRDRQGASNTGELFF
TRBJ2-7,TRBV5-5,CASSWGLAGYEQYF
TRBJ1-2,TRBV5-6,CASSFQNYGYTF